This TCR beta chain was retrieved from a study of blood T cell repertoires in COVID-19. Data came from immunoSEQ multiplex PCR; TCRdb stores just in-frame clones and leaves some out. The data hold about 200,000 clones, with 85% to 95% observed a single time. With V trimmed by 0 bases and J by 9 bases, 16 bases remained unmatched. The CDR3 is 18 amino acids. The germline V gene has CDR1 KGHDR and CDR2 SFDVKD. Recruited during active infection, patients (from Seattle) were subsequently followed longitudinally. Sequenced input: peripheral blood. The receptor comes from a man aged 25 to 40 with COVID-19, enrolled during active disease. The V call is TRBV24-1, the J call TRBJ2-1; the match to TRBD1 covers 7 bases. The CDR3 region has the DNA TGTGCCACCAGTGATTTGTACCTTACAGGGGCCCTAGTGTGTGAGCAGTTCTTC. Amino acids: CATSDLYLTGALVCEQFF.